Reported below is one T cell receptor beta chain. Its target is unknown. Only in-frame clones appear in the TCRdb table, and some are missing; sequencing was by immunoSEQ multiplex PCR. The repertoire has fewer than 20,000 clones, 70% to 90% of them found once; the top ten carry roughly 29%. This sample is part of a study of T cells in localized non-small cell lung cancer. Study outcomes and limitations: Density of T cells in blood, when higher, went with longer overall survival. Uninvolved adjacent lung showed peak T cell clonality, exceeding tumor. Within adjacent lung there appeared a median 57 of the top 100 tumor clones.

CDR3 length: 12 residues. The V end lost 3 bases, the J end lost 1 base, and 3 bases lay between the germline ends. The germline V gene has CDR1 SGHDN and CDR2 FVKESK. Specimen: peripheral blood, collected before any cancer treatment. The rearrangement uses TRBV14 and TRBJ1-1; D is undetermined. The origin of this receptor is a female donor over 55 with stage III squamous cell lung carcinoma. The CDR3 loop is CASSQRNTEAFF. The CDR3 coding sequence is TGTGCCAGCAGCCAGCGGAACACTGAAGCTTTCTTT.